The following is a TCR beta chain sequence with its context. Its antigen is currently unknown. This may come from a read error, since a much larger clone is one base off. The entry originates in a study of shared clonotypes between healthy human individuals. The CDR3 has 14 residues. The V segment lost 4 bases and the J segment 7 bases; nucleotides outside the gene matches: 12. Germline V gene lookup returns CDR1 GTSNPN and CDR2 SVGIG (reference sequence). Study-level results: Specimens sampled were limited to blood, with tissue repertoires likely differing. Larger estimated richness was generally recorded for naive subsets relative to memory subsets.

Assay execution took place at the deep level. Assay used: immunoSEQ multiplex PCR; TCRdb lists only in-frame clones, some missing. Found here are about 2 million clones, 85% to 95% of them singletons; the top ten hold more than 0.1%. The sample taken for sequencing was naive CD4+ T cells sorted from blood. Subset: CD45RA+ positively selected. The clonotype comes from a man younger than 35 in good health. The V and J genes are TRBV30 and TRBJ1-2; 7 nucleotides align to TRBD1. Here the CDR3 reads CAWKTGPWLFGYTF. The DNA for the CDR3 is TGTGCCTGGAAGACAGGGCCCTGGCTCTTTGGCTACACCTTC.